A single sample is the source of the 10 T cell receptor beta chains below, sequenced in a study of T cells after yellow fever vaccination. TCRdb called the 5' RACE reads again in MiXCR, with one record for every CDR3 protein. The sample lists roughly 4,500 distinct CDR3 sequences; about 7.1% were seen once. Sequences were derived from PBMCs, either bulk or a sorted T-cell subset (CD4+, CD8+, memory, or dextramer-sorted; not recorded which), sampled 15 days after the yellow fever booster vaccination. The receptors stem from a man in his thirties or forties who received the YFV17D yellow fever vaccine.

The chain uses TRBV7-2 and TRBJ2-5; D might be TRBD1 (5 bases). CDR1 is SGHTA and CDR2 is FQGNSA in the germline V gene. V shed 7 bases and J shed 5 bases, with 17 bases lying between them. This CDR3 has 14 residues. This CDR3 is CASTPPQGAETQYF. In nucleotides, the CDR3 is TGTGCCAGCACCCCCCCTCAAGGGGCCGAGACCCAGTACTTC. Looking up the rest from reference TRBV7-2 and TRBJ2-5 gives the full variable domain: GAGVSQSPSNKVTEKGKDVELRCDPISGHTALYWYRQSLGQGLEFLIYFQGNSAPDKSGLPSDRFSAERTGGSVSTLTIQRTQQEDSAVYLCASTPPQGAETQYFGPGTRLLVL.

This clonotype is classed as medium-sized. The chain has TRBV12-5 and TRBJ2-1, with D uncertain. Germline CDR1 reads LGHNT; CDR2 reads FRNRAP. CDR3 size: 13 residues. V lost 1 base, J lost 1 base, and 2 bases lay in between. In DNA form, the CDR3 reads TGTGCTAGTGGTTTGGGTTCCTACAATGAGCAGTTCTTC. It is translated as CASGLGSYNEQFF.

This clonotype is medium-sized in the sample. The chain is built from TRBV19 and TRBJ2-1; 9 bases are shared with TRBD2. The CDR3 loop spans 18 amino acids. From germline, CDR1 is LNHDA and CDR2 SQIVND (reference sequence). Trimming cost V 3 bases and J 4 bases; bases outside gene matches: 13. The CDR3 protein is CASSIFSGGTRNYNEQFF. DNA of the CDR3: TGTGCCAGTAGTATTTTTAGCGGGGGAACCAGGAATTACAATGAGCAGTTCTTC.

This clonotype was observed at least ten times. The chain combines TRBV7-3 with TRBJ2-1, with D perhaps TRBD1 or TRBD2 (6 bases each). With 1 base removed from V and 1 base from J, the gap between germline ends came to 11 bases. Germline assignment: CDR1 SGHTA and CDR2 FQGTGA. The CDR3 has 16 amino acids. The chain's CDR3 is CASSLKGGGSYNEQFF. In DNA form, the CDR3 reads TGTGCCAGCAGCTTAAAGGGGGGCGGTTCCTACAATGAGCAGTTCTTC.

This clonotype qualifies as medium-sized (0.01 to 0.1%). V gene TRBV5-4 combines with J gene TRBJ2-5; the D gene is possibly TRBD2 (6 bases). The CDR3 contains 14 residues. Trimming shortened V by 1 base and J by 5 bases, and 12 bases separated the two germline ends. Germline loops: CDR1 SGHNT, CDR2 YYREEE (reference sequence). CDR3 coding DNA: TGTGCCAGCAGCTTGAGGAGGGCCGGGGAGACCCAGTACTTC. Its translation is CASSLRRAGETQYF.

This clonotype has just a few counts. This chain joins TRBV7-2 and TRBJ2-2; no reliable D call. The CDR3 has 13 residues. The germline V gene has CDR1 SGHTA and CDR2 FQGNSA. Trimming took 1 base from V and 8 from J, leaving 8 bases between them. DNA of the CDR3: TGTGCCAGCAGCTTAGGTGGAATGGGGGAGCTGTTTTTT. Its protein is CASSLGGMGELFF.

By share of the sample, this clonotype is medium-sized. The rearrangement joins TRBV2 to TRBJ2-5, with D maybe TRBD2 (5 bases). V was cut by 8 bases and J by 3 bases, with 16 bases left in between. The germline CDR1 and CDR2 sequences are SNHLY and FYNNEI. The CDR3 runs to 14 residues. CDR3 protein: CASRSLVREETQYF. CDR3 DNA sequence: TGTGCCAGCCGCTCATTAGTGCGGGAAGAGACCCAGTACTTC.

This clonotype counts as medium-sized (0.01 to 0.1%). The V gene is TRBV19, the J gene TRBJ1-1; unclear D gene. The CDR3 totals 14 residues. Per germline, CDR1 LNHDA and CDR2 SQIVND (reference sequence). With 3 bases removed from V and 5 bases from J, the gap between germline ends came to 13 bases. CDR3 nucleotide sequence: TGTGCCAGTAGTATTCAGATTTCGGGGACTGAAGCTTTCTTT. As protein: CASSIQISGTEAFF.

By its share, this clonotype is medium-sized (0.01 to 0.1%). This chain connects TRBV4-2 to TRBJ2-2; 10 bases line up with TRBD1. Germline V gives CDR1 LGHNA, CDR2 YNFKEQ. This CDR3 spans 15 amino acids. The J segment lost 2 bases and the V segment lost 6 bases, leaving 3 bases of the junction unmatched. The CDR3 region is CASRSTGGNTGELFF. The CDR3 nucleotides are TGTGCCAGCAGATCGACAGGGGGCAACACCGGGGAGCTGTTTTTT.

This clonotype rates as medium-sized (0.01 to 0.1%). The J gene is TRBJ2-1, the V gene TRBV2; 10 positions agree with TRBD2. Germline trimming cut 1 base from V and 9 bases from J; bases unmatched to any gene: 6. The CDR3 covers 15 residues. The V gene's germline CDR1 is SNHLY and CDR2 FYNNEI. As DNA, the CDR3 is TGTGCCAGCAGTGAAGTTCTAGCGGGAGTGGGTGAGCAGTTCTTC. It is translated as CASSEVLAGVGEQFF.